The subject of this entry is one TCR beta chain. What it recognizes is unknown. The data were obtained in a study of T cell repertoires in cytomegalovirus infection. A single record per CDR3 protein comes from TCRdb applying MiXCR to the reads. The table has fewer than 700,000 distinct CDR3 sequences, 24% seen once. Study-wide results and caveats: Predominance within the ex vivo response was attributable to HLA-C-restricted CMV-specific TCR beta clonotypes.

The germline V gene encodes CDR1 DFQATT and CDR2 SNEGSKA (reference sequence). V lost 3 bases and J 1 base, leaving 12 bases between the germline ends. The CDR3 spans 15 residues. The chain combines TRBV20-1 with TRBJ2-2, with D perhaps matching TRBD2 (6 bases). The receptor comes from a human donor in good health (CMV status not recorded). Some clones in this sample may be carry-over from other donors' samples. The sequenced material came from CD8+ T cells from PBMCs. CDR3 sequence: CSARPRGKNTGELFF. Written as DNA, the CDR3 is TGCAGTGCTAGGCCCCGGGGGAAGAACACCGGGGAGCTGTTTTTT.